This passage covers 25 T cell receptor beta chains from one sample sequenced in a study of blood T cell repertoires in COVID-19. Repertoires were generated with immunoSEQ multiplex PCR, while TCRdb's copy carries only in-frame clones and drops some. The table has more than 150,000 clones, around 87% seen once. Sequenced: peripheral blood. The receptors derive from a man in his forties with active or convalescent COVID-19.

V is TRBV6-5 and J is TRBJ1-1, with TRBD1 matching over 7 bases. V trimming: 7 bases; J trimming: 6 bases; junction bases outside the gene matches: 11. The germline V gene encodes CDR1 MNHEY and CDR2 SVGAGI. This CDR3 is built from 14 residues. The CDR3: CASTPGGGKSEAFF. The CDR3 DNA reads TGTGCCAGCACTCCAGGGGGTGGGAAGTCTGAAGCTTTCTTT.

This clone was observed a single time. This chain links TRBV7-2 with TRBJ1-2; 7 nucleotides agree with TRBD1. The CDR3 spans 14 residues. Germline CDR1 and CDR2: SGHTA and FQGNSA. V shed 5 bases, J shed 3 bases, and the junction held 6 bases outside the gene matches. The CDR3 spells CASSKQGIDYGYTF. For the CDR3, the DNA is TGTGCCAGCAGCAAACAGGGGATAGACTATGGCTACACCTTC.

This sequence joins TRBV5-6 and TRBJ1-1; perhaps TRBD1 as D (6 bases). The CDR3 has 13 amino acids. Germline-derived CDR1 and CDR2 are SGHDT and YYEEEE. The V gene lost 0 bases and the J gene lost 12 bases, with 15 bases spanning the gap. The CDR3 region has the DNA TGTGCCAGCAGCTTGGCGGGGGGCGGCGTCCCTTTCTTT. Protein sequence: CASSLAGGGVPFF.

The chain is built from TRBV28 and TRBJ2-3; TRBD1 agrees at 12 bases. The germline CDR1 and CDR2 sequences are MDHEN and SYDVKM. The J segment lost 6 bases and the V segment lost 7 bases, leaving 17 bases of the junction unmatched. The CDR3 is 18 amino acids. CDR3 amino acids: CASTPWGQGATSPDTQYF. CDR3 in DNA: TGTGCCAGCACCCCTTGGGGACAGGGGGCGACTTCTCCTGATACGCAGTATTTT.

V is TRBV5-4 and J is TRBJ1-1; D ambiguous. CDR3 size: 13 residues. The germline V gene encodes CDR1 SGHNT and CDR2 YYREEE (reference sequence). Trimming removed 4 bases at V and 1 base at J, with 8 bases between. The DNA for the CDR3 is TGTGCCAGCAGCGGAGAGGGGAACACTGAAGCTTTCTTT. Its protein is CASSGEGNTEAFF.

The rearrangement joins TRBV12-3 or TRBV12-4 to TRBJ2-5, with D maybe TRBD2 (5 bases). V lost 5 bases, J lost 2 bases, and 9 bases lay in between. The CDR3 covers 13 residues. The CDR3 is CASSPSGQETQYF. CDR3 DNA sequence: TGTGCCAGCAGTCCGAGCGGACAAGAGACCCAGTACTTC.

This clone was seen more than once but under ten times. V is TRBV4-1 and J is TRBJ2-2, with D perhaps TRBD1 (6 bases). This CDR3 comprises 14 residues. Trimming pared 4 bases from V and 2 bases from J, leaving 8 bases between. Germline CDR1 and CDR2: MGHRA and YSYEKL. This CDR3 reads CASSPGQNTGELFF. The CDR3 DNA reads as TGCGCCAGCAGCCCGGGACAAAACACCGGGGAGCTGTTTTTT.

The chain recombines TRBV28 with TRBJ1-2, with D tentatively TRBD1 (6 bases). Germline values: CDR1 MDHEN, CDR2 SYDVKM. V was clipped by 9 bases and J by 7 bases, with 18 bases between them. The CDR3 extends over 13 amino acids. CDR3 in amino acids: CASSRGGLGGYTF. In nucleotides, the CDR3 is TGTGCCAGTTCAAGGGGGGGCTTAGGTGGCTACACCTTC.

For the CDR3, the DNA is TGTGCCAGCAGCCGCCCGGGGAACACTGAAGCTTTCTTT. Translation gives CASSRPGNTEAFF. This chain uses TRBV7-2 with TRBJ1-1; D unresolved. Germline values: CDR1 SGHTA, CDR2 FQGNSA. The CDR3 runs to 13 residues. Trimming pared 5 bases from V and 1 base from J, leaving 8 bases between. The whole variable domain, remainder taken from reference TRBV7-2 and TRBJ1-1, is GAGVSQSPSNKVTEKGKDVELRCDPISGHTALYWYRQSLGQGLEFLIYFQGNSAPDKSGLPSDRFSAERTGGSVSTLTIQRTQQEDSAVYLCASSRPGNTEAFFGQGTRLTVV.

The chain couples TRBV6-5 to TRBJ1-2; 7 bases are shared with TRBD1. The V gene end was trimmed by 10 bases and the J gene end by 3 bases; junction bases not matched to a gene: 2. The CDR3 spans 11 residues. CDR1 and CDR2 (germline): MNHEY, SVGAGI. This CDR3 reads CATGTDYGYTF. As DNA, the CDR3 is TGTGCCACCGGGACAGACTATGGCTACACCTTC.

The V call is TRBV19, the J call TRBJ2-4, with D unclear. Germline CDR1 LNHDA, CDR2 SQIVND (reference sequence). The ends were cut back, 1 base at V and 6 bases at J, with 10 bases in the middle. CDR3 size: 14 residues. This CDR3 reads CASSIGAGLNIQYF. The DNA of the CDR3 is TGTGCCAGTAGTATAGGGGCAGGTTTAAACATTCAGTACTTC.

This clone is medium-sized (0.01 to 0.1%) by share. This chain connects TRBV6-4 to TRBJ2-3; D perhaps matches TRBD1 (5 bases). Per the germline V gene, CDR1 is MRHNA and CDR2 is SNTAGT. The ends were cut back, 2 bases at V and 2 bases at J, with 11 bases in the middle. The CDR3 is 15 residues long. CDR3 protein: CASSDGQGNTDTQYF. In DNA, the CDR3 is TGTGCCAGCAGTGACGGCCAGGGAAACACAGATACGCAGTATTTT.

This clone was seen only a few times. V gene TRBV19 combines with J gene TRBJ1-1, with a weak D call TRBD1 (6 bases). The germline V gene has CDR1 LNHDA and CDR2 SQIVND (reference sequence). The V end lost 5 bases, the J end lost 8 bases, and 15 bases lay between the germline ends. The CDR3 runs to 13 residues. CDR3 DNA sequence: TGTGCCAGTAGTGCCAAAAGGGGGACAGAAGCTTTCTTT. Translation: CASSAKRGTEAFF.

The gene calls are TRBV5-4 and TRBJ1-3; no clear D gene. Germline CDR1 and CDR2: SGHNT and YYREEE (reference sequence). V lost 0 bases and J 4 bases, leaving 8 bases between the germline ends. The CDR3 covers 14 residues. CDR3 amino acids: CASSLDNTGNTIYF. The CDR3 DNA follows: TGTGCCAGCAGCTTGGACAATACAGGAAACACCATATATTTT.

The chain employs TRBV12-5 and TRBJ1-1, with D tentatively TRBD1 (5 bases). Per germline, CDR1 LGHNT and CDR2 FRNRAP. The V and J ends lost 0 bases and 1 base respectively, with 6 bases between them. The CDR3 length is 14 residues. CDR3 DNA sequence: TGTGCTAGTGGTTTGGTCCAGGGGAACACTGAAGCTTTCTTT. Protein sequence: CASGLVQGNTEAFF.

The chain recombines TRBV6-1 with TRBJ1-5, with 7 bases that match TRBD1. V trimming: 2 bases; J trimming: 1 base; junction bases outside the gene matches: 14. The CDR3 sequence is 19 residues long. Germline assignment: CDR1 MNHNS and CDR2 SASEGT. The chain's CDR3 is CASSERGTALRGSNQPQHF. The CDR3 region has the DNA TGTGCCAGCAGTGAACGCGGGACAGCCCTCCGGGGGAGCAATCAGCCCCAGCATTTT.

The V gene is TRBV3-1 (or the pseudogene TRBV3-2), the J gene TRBJ2-3; 12 bases agree with TRBD2. The J segment lost 4 bases and the V segment lost 4 bases, leaving 6 bases of the junction unmatched. Germline lookup yields CDR1 LGHDT and CDR2 YNNKEL (reference sequence). The CDR3 is 16 residues long. For the CDR3, the DNA is TGTGCCAGCAGCCCGCTAGCGGGGGGGCCCGCAGATACGCAGTATTTT. This gives the protein CASSPLAGGPADTQYF.

The chain combines TRBV7-2 with TRBJ1-6; D not certain. CDR1 SGHTA and CDR2 FQGNSA come from the germline V gene. The V gene lost 1 base and the J gene lost 9 bases, with 16 bases spanning the gap. This CDR3 spans 16 amino acids. CDR3 loop: CASSLVVRPGGSPLHF. DNA of the CDR3: TGTGCCAGCAGCTTAGTGGTCAGACCGGGTGGTTCACCCCTCCACTTT.

The J gene is TRBJ1-4, the V gene TRBV4-1, with a tentative D call TRBD1 (6 bases). Between the trimmed V and J ends, which lost 4 bases and 8 bases, there was a span of 14 bases. Germline CDR1 is MGHRA and CDR2 is YSYEKL. The CDR3 has 14 residues. In DNA form, the CDR3 reads TGCGCCAGCAGCCTGGGGGCCAGGGCCGAAAAACTGTTTTTT. Its translation: CASSLGARAEKLFF.

V gene TRBV11-2 combines with J gene TRBJ1-1; 8 bases map to TRBD1. The V gene end was trimmed by 6 bases and the J gene end by 4 bases; junction bases not matched to a gene: 4. Germline V gene lookup returns CDR1 SGHAT and CDR2 FQNNGV. This CDR3 comprises 13 residues. In DNA form, the CDR3 reads TGTGCCAGCAGGGACAGGGCGGGCACTGAAGCTTTCTTT. Amino acid sequence: CASRDRAGTEAFF.

The V call is TRBV2, the J call TRBJ1-5, with a possible D match to TRBD1 (5 bases). The CDR3 is 14 residues long. Trimming took off 8 bases at V and 5 bases at J, with 16 bases between the two ends. Germline values: CDR1 SNHLY, CDR2 FYNNEI. CDR3 sequence reads: CASLRDLGDQPQHF. In nucleotides, the CDR3 is TGTGCCAGCCTCAGGGATTTAGGTGATCAGCCCCAGCATTTT.

The CDR3 sequence is CASSPDRGLQEKLFF. In nucleotides, the CDR3 is TGTGCCAGCAGCCCGGACAGGGGGCTTCAAGAAAAACTGTTTTTT. The chain is built from TRBV7-2 and TRBJ1-4; the match to TRBD1 covers 11 bases. V lost 5 bases to trimming and J lost 8 bases; unmatched junction nucleotides: 7. This CDR3 has 15 residues. The V gene's germline CDR1 is SGHTA and CDR2 FQGNSA.

The chain uses TRBV12-3 or TRBV12-4 and TRBJ2-1; 7 nucleotides match TRBD1. The trim removed 5 bases at V and 2 bases at J, leaving 0 bases unmatched. CDR3 length: 13 residues. The CDR3 DNA reads TGTGCCAGCAGTACAGGGGCCTACAATGAGCAGTTCTTC. Protein sequence: CASSTGAYNEQFF.

V gene TRBV5-1 combines with J gene TRBJ2-1; 7 bases are shared with TRBD1. The length of the CDR3 is 14 residues. Unmatched junction bases numbered 6, after V lost 7 bases and J lost 2 bases. Germline CDR1 is SGHRS and CDR2 is YFSETQ. DNA of the CDR3: TGCGCCAGCCGCCGGGACAGTACCTACAATGAGCAGTTCTTC. Protein sequence: CASRRDSTYNEQFF. The full variable domain, its missing parts supplied by reference TRBV5-1 and TRBJ2-1, is KAGVTQTPRYLIKTRGQQVTLSCSPISGHRSVSWYQQTPGQGLQFLFEYFSETQRNKGNFPGRFSGRQFSNSRSEMNVSTLELGDSALYLCASRRDSTYNEQFFGPGTRLTVL.

This chain joins TRBV27 and TRBJ1-6; TRBD1 is a possible D gene (5 bases). The CDR3 is made up of 14 amino acids. Germline V gives CDR1 MNHEY, CDR2 SMNVEV (reference sequence). V shed 3 bases and J shed 9 bases, with 12 bases lying between them. The CDR3 reads CASSLKQGGSPLHF. In DNA, the CDR3 is TGTGCCAGCAGTTTGAAGCAGGGAGGTTCACCCCTCCACTTT.